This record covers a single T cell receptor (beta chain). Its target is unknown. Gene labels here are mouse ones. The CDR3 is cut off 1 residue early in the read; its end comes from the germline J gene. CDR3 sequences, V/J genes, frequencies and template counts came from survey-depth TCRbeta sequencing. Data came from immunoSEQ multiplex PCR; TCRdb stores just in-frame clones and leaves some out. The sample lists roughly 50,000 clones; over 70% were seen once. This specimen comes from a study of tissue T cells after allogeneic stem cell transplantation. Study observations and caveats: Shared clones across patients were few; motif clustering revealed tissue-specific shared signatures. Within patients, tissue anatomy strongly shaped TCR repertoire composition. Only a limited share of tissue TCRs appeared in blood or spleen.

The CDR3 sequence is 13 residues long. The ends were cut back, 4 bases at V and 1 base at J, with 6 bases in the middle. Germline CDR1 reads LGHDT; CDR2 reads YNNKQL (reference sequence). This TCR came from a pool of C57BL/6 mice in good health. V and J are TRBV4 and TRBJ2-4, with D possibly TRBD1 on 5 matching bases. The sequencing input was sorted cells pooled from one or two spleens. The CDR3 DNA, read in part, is TGTGCCAGCAGCTTCAGGGGTCAAAACACCTTGTAC. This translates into CASSFRGQNTLY. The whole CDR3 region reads CASSFRGQNTLYF.